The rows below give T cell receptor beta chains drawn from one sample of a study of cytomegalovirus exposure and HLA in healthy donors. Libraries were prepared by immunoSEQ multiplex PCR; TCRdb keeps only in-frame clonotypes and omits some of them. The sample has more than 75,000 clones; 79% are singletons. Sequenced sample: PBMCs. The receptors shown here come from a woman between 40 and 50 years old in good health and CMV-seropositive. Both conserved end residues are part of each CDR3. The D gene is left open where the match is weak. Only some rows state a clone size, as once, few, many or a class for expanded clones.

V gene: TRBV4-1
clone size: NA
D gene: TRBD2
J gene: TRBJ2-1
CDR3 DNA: TGCGCCAGCTCCCTGGGACTAGCGGGAGGCCCCGGCAACAATGAGCAGTTCTTC
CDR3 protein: CASSLGLAGGPGNNEQFF

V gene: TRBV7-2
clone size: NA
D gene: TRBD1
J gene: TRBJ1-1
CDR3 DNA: TGTGCCAGCAGCGTGCAGGGGGCTGAAGCTTTCTTT
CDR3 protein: CASSVQGAEAFF

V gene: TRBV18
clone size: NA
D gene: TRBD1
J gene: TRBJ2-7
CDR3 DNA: TGTGCCAGCTCAGCAGGGACAGGGAGCTCCTACGAGCAGTACTTC
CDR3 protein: CASSAGTGSSYEQYF

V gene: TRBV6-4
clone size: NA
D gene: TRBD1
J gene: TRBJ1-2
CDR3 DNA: TGTGCCAGCAGTGAGGGACAGGGGGCCTATGGCTACACCTTC
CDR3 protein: CASSEGQGAYGYTF

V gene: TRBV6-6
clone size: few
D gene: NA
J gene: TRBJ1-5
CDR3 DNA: TGTGCCAGCAGTTACTCTCCAGGGAATATGAATCAGCCCCAGCATTTT
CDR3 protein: CASSYSPGNMNQPQHF

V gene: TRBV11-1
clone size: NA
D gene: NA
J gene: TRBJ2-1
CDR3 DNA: TGTGCCAGCAGCTGGGCAGGGGGGAGCAATGAGCAGTTCTTC
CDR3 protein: CASSWAGGSNEQFF

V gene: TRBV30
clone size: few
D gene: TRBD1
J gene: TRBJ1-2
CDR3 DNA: TGTGCCTGGAGTCGGACAGGGGGGTTCCATGGCTACACCTTC
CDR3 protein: CAWSRTGGFHGYTF

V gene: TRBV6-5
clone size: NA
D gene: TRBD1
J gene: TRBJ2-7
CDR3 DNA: TGTGCCAGCAGTTATCAGGGGGACACCTACGAGCAGTACTTC
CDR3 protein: CASSYQGDTYEQYF

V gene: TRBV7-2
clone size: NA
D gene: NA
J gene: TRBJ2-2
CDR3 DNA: TGTGCCAGCAGCTTAGGTTTTGAGACCGGGGAGCTGTTTTTT
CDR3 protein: CASSLGFETGELFF

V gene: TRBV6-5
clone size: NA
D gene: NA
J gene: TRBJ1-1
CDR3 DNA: TGTGCCAGCAGAAGAGAGCAGGGGATGAACACTGAAGCTTTCTTT
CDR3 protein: CASRREQGMNTEAFF

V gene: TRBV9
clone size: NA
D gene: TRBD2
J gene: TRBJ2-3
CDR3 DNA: TGTGCCAGCACCCGGCGGGAGGTCACAGATACGCAGTATTTT
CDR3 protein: CASTRREVTDTQYF

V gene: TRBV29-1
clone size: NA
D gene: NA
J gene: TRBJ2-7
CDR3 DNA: TGCAGCGTTGGTGACCACTACGAGCAGTACTTC
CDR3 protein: CSVGDHYEQYF

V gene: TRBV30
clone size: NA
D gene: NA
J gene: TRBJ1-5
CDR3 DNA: TGTGCCTGGAGTATCACCCGGACAGCCTTGAATAACAATCAGCCCCAGCATTTT
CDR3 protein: CAWSITRTALNNNQPQHF

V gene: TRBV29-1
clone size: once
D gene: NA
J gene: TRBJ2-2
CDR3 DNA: TGCAGCGTTGCCGAGAGAGTGCAATCCACCGGGGAGCTGTTTTTT
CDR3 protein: CSVAERVQSTGELFF

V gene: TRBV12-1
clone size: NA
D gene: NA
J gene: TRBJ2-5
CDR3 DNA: TGTGCCAGCAGCCCACGTGGTAGCGGGCCCCTCCAAGAGACCCAGTACTTC
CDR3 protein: CASSPRGSGPLQETQYF

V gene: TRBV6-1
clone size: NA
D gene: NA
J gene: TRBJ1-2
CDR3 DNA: TGTGCCAGCGTTCGAGCAGGGATTAACTATGGCTACACCTTC
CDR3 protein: CASVRAGINYGYTF

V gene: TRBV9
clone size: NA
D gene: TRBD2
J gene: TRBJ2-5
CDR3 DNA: TGTGCCAGCAGCGTCGGCGGGAGGTTGGGAGAGACCCAGTACTTC
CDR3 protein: CASSVGGRLGETQYF

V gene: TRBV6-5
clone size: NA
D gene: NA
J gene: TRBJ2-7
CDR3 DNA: TGTGCCAGCAGTTTAGCGGTCGGGGAGCAGTACTTC
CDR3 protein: CASSLAVGEQYF

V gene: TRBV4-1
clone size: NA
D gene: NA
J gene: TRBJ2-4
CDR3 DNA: TGCGCCAGCAGCCAAGATCAGGGAAACATTCAGTACTTC
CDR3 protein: CASSQDQGNIQYF

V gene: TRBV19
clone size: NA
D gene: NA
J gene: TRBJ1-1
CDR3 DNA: TGTGCCAGTAGTACACACAGGGCCGGGGTAGCTTTCTTT
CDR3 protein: CASSTHRAGVAFF

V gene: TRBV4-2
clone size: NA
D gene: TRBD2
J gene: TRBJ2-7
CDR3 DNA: TGTGCCAGCAGCCAAGGCCCCTCCGGACTAGCGGGAGGAACCCACGAGCAGTACTTC
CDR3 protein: CASSQGPSGLAGGTHEQYF

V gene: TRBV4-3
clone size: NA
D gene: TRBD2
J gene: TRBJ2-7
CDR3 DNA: TGCGCCAGCAGCCAGGCTAGCGGGAGGGCCGGTGGGGAGCAGTACTTC
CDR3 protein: CASSQASGRAGGEQYF

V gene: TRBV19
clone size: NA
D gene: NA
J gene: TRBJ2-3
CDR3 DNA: TGTGCCAGTAGTAACGGAGGGCCGCCAGATACGCAGTATTTT
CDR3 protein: CASSNGGPPDTQYF

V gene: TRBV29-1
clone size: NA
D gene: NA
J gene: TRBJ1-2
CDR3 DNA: TGCAGCGTTGATCCAGGGGTGGATGGCTACACCTTC
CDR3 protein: CSVDPGVDGYTF

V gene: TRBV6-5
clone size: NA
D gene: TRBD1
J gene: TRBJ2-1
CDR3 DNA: TGTGCCAGCAGAGAGGACAGGGGGCGCGACAATGAGCAGTTCTTC
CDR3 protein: CASREDRGRDNEQFF

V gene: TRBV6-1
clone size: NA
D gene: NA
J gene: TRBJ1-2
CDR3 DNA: TGTGCCAGCAGCGAGACAGAGAACTATGGCTACACCTTC
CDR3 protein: CASSETENYGYTF

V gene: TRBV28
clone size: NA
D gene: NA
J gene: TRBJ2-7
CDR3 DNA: TGTGCCAGCAGGGCCTCCTACGAGCAGTACTTC
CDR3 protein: CASRASYEQYF

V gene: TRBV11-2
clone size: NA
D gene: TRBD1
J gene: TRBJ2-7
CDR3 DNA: TGTGCCAGCAGCCTCGGGACAGGGGGTTTCTACGAGCAGTACTTC
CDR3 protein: CASSLGTGGFYEQYF

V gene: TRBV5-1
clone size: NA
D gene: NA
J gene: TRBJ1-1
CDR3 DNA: TGCGCCAGCAGCTTGAAAGGGGGTGAAGCTTTCTTT
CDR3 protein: CASSLKGGEAFF

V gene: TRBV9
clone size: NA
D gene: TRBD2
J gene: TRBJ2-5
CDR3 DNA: TGTGCCAGCAGCGCCGGGACTAGCGGGGGGGCGGGGGAGACCCAGTACTTC
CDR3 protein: CASSAGTSGGAGETQYF

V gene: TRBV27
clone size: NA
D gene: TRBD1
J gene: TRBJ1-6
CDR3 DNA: TGTGCCAGCAGTCCAAGACAGGGGAGGGATTCACCCCTCCACTTT
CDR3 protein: CASSPRQGRDSPLHF

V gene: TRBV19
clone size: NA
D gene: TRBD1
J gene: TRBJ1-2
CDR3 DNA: TGTGCCAGTAGTATAGCTAGGGGGCTAGGCTATGGCTACACCTTC
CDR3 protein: CASSIARGLGYGYTF

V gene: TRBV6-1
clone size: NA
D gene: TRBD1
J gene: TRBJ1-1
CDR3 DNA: TGTGCCACCCCTGACAGGGAGAACACTGAAGCTTTCTTT
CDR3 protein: CATPDRENTEAFF

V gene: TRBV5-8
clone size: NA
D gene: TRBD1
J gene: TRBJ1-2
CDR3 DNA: TGTGCCAGCAGCCGGGGAACTCGGACAGGGCAATATGGCTACACCTTC
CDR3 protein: CASSRGTRTGQYGYTF

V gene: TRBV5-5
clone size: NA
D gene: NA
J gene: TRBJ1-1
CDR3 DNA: TGTGCCAGCAGTTCACTGGCAAGCGTGGGCACTGAAGCTTTCTTT
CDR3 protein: CASSSLASVGTEAFF

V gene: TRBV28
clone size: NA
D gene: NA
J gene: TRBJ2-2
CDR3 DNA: TGTGCCAGCAGGGCGGGACCACCGAGGGGGGAGCTGTTTTTT
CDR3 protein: CASRAGPPRGELFF

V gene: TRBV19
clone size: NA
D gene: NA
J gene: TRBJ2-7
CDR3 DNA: TGTGCCAGTAGTTATGGCGGTACGGGGACCTACGAGCAGTACTTC
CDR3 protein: CASSYGGTGTYEQYF

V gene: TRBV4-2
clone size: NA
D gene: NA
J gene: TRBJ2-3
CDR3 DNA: TGTGCCAGCAGCCAAGACCCCGGACTGATGAGCACAGATACGCAGTATTTT
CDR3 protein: CASSQDPGLMSTDTQYF

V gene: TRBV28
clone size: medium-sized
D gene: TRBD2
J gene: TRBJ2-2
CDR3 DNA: TGTGCCAGCAGTTTACCCGGGACTAGCGGGAGATACGGGGAGCTGTTTTTT
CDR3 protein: CASSLPGTSGRYGELFF

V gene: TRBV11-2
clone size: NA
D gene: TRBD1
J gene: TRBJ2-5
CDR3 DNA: TGTGCCAGCAGCTTTGGACAGGTGATCGTGGAGACCCAGTACTTC
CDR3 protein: CASSFGQVIVETQYF

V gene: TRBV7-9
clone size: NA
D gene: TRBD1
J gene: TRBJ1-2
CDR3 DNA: TGTGCCAGCAGCGCCGGACAGGGGAACTATGGCTACACCTTC
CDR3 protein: CASSAGQGNYGYTF